The 21 T cell receptor beta chains presented below share a single source sample, sequenced in a study of T-cell reconstitution after alpha-beta-depleted transplantation in children. This sample's TCRbeta library carried unique molecular identifier barcodes. TCRdb passed the PCR reads through MiXCR, listing each CDR3 protein once. Of about 98,000 distinct CDR3 sequences listed, about a quarter were seen once; the top ten hold 20% to 25%. The sample was PBMCs, taken before TCRalphabeta/CD19-depleted stem cell transplant. All receptors derive from a boy aged 2 to 9 with acute lymphoblastic leukemia, due to receive a stem cell transplant.

The chain links TRBV12-3 or TRBV12-4 to TRBJ2-2, with D perhaps matching TRBD1 or TRBD2 (5 bases each). Deletions cut 7 bases from V and 0 bases from J, with 12 bases between. The CDR3 spans 15 residues. CDR3 protein: CASTPGTANTGELFF. DNA for the CDR3: TGTGCCAGCACCCCCGGGACGGCGAACACCGGGGAGCTGTTTTTT.

This clonotype was counted many times. This chain uses TRBV6-1 with TRBJ1-5, with D tentatively TRBD1 (5 bases). Trimming removed 5 bases at V and 2 bases at J, with 10 bases between. Germline V lookup: CDR1 MNHNS, CDR2 SASEGT. The CDR3 spans 14 residues. The CDR3 DNA reads as TGTGCCAGCAGTCAGGGCCGGGGCAATCAGCCCCAGCATTTT. Its translation: CASSQGRGNQPQHF.

This clonotype was picked up a small number of times. The genes are TRBV7-2 and TRBJ2-1; D not certain. The ends were cut back, 0 bases at V and 5 bases at J, with 17 bases in the middle. CDR3 size: 17 residues. Germline CDR1 reads SGHTA; CDR2 reads FQGNSA. The CDR3 DNA follows: TGTGCCAGCAGCTTAGCGTGGCTTTCCAATAAACACAATGAGCAGTTCTTC. It yields the protein CASSLAWLSNKHNEQFF.

This clonotype was seen only a few times. V is TRBV20-1 and J is TRBJ1-2; 7 bases line up with TRBD1. Trimming took 5 bases from V and 5 from J; bases not matched to a gene: 11. Germline V gene sequence: CDR1 DFQATT, CDR2 SNEGSKA (reference sequence). The CDR3 is made up of 14 amino acids. The CDR3, as DNA: TGCAGTGCTGCCCCGCGGACAGGTAGTTATGGCTACACCTTC. This codes for CSAAPRTGSYGYTF.

The rearrangement links TRBV5-1 to TRBJ1-1, with D hard to call. The CDR3 is 15 amino acids. V gave up 3 bases and J gave up 0 bases, with 12 bases separating them. Germline CDR1 reads SGHRS; CDR2 reads YFSETQ. The CDR3 DNA reads as TGCGCCAGCAGCTCGGTGTCAATTATGAACACTGAAGCTTTCTTT. Translation gives CASSSVSIMNTEAFF.

A note on this clonotype: Compared with germline, one end of the junction differs, possibly owing to a read error. This chain links TRBV28 with TRBJ2-7; either TRBD1 or TRBD2 may fit D (5 bases each). In germline, CDR1 is MDHEN, CDR2 SYDVKM. CDR3 length: 11 residues. This CDR3 is CSSRGTYEQYF. The CDR3 DNA sequence: TGTTCCAGCAGAGGGACGTACGAGCAGTACTTC.

This clonotype was counted only a few times. This chain uses TRBV7-8 with TRBJ2-3; unclear D gene. Germline lookup yields CDR1 SGHVS and CDR2 FQNEAQ. V lost 5 bases, J lost 2 bases, and 11 bases lay in between. The CDR3 loop spans 14 amino acids. The CDR3 coding sequence is TGTGCCAGCAGCAGTCGAACTCACACAGATACGCAGTATTTT. This gives the protein CASSSRTHTDTQYF.

The V gene is TRBV7-2, the J gene TRBJ2-5, with D unclear. V gave up 4 bases and J gave up 2 bases, with 8 bases separating them. The CDR3 runs to 13 residues. CDR1 SGHTA and CDR2 FQGNSA come from the germline V gene. The CDR3 DNA reads as TGTGCCAGCAGCTCTACTTATCAAGAGACCCAGTACTTC. Its translation: CASSSTYQETQYF. Full variable domain (missing parts from reference TRBV7-2 and TRBJ2-5): GAGVSQSPSNKVTEKGKDVELRCDPISGHTALYWYRQSLGQGLEFLIYFQGNSAPDKSGLPSDRFSAERTGGSVSTLTIQRTQQEDSAVYLCASSSTYQETQYFGPGTRLLVL.

CDR3 DNA: TGTGCCAGCAGTTGGGGGGGCTCCAATGAGCAGTTCTTC. Protein sequence: CASSWGGSNEQFF. The V gene is TRBV27, the J gene TRBJ2-1, with a tentative D call TRBD2 (7 bases). This CDR3 region has 13 residues. Trimming pared 4 bases from V and 6 bases from J, leaving 10 bases between. Germline CDR1 is MNHEY and CDR2 is SMNVEV (reference sequence).

The chain has TRBV3-1 and TRBJ2-1, with D possibly being TRBD2 (6 bases). The CDR3 totals 16 residues. CDR1 and CDR2 (germline): LGHDT, YNNKEL (reference sequence). V lost 0 bases, J lost 8 bases, and 17 bases lay in between. The DNA of the CDR3 is TGTGCCAGCAGCCAAGATCGTAGCGGAGGGGCTGATGAGCAGTTCTTC. This sequence encodes CASSQDRSGGADEQFF.

The V gene is TRBV5-5, the J gene TRBJ2-2; a possible D gene is TRBD2 (5 bases). Germline lookup yields CDR1 SGHKS and CDR2 YYEKEE (reference sequence). This CDR3 spans 16 amino acids. The V end was cut by 3 bases, the J end by 5 bases, with 17 bases between. The CDR3 here is CASSWGSVERTGELFF. CDR3 DNA sequence: TGTGCCAGCAGCTGGGGTAGCGTGGAGAGAACCGGGGAGCTGTTTTTT.

In this sample, this clonotype turned up once. V usage is TRBV12-3 or TRBV12-4 and J usage is TRBJ2-7; 7 positions match TRBD1. The CDR3 has 14 amino acids. V trimming: 10 bases; J trimming: 9 bases; junction bases outside the gene matches: 18. The DNA for the CDR3 is TGTGCCACCAATACCGGGACAGACCTACGAGGGCAGTACTTC. Protein: CATNTGTDLRGQYF.

V and J are TRBV28 and TRBJ1-1, with D possibly TRBD1 on 6 matching bases. This CDR3 contains 13 residues. Trimming left V 7 bases short and J 0 bases short, with 9 bases between. Germline CDR1 reads MDHEN; CDR2 reads SYDVKM. CDR3 coding DNA: TGTGCCAGCAAACAGGGTATGAACACTGAAGCTTTCTTT. Translation: CASKQGMNTEAFF. The full variable domain, with the rest looked up from reference TRBV28 and TRBJ1-1, is DVKVTQSSRYLVKRTGEKVFLECVQDMDHENMFWYRQDPGLGLRLIYFSYDVKMKEKGDIPEGYSVSREKKERFSLILESASTNQTSMYLCASKQGMNTEAFFGQGTRLTVV.

This clonotype was found many times. The chain carries TRBV5-1 and TRBJ2-1; possibly TRBD1 for D (5 bases). Germline CDR1 is SGHRS and CDR2 is YFSETQ. With 7 bases removed from V and 7 bases from J, the gap between germline ends came to 18 bases. The CDR3 runs 14 residues. The CDR3 DNA is TGCGCCAGCCGTTCGCTGACCAGGACAAATGAGCAGTTCTTC. It translates to CASRSLTRTNEQFF.

The genes are TRBV3-1 and TRBJ1-3, with D tentatively TRBD1 (5 bases). The CDR3 covers 14 residues. The germline V gene has CDR1 LGHDT and CDR2 YNNKEL (reference sequence). Deletions cut 6 bases from V and 8 bases from J, with 17 bases between. DNA for the CDR3: TGTGCCAGCAGGCCACTCGACCGGGGCGACACCATATATTTT. As protein: CASRPLDRGDTIYF.

The chain uses TRBV5-6 and TRBJ1-6; 9 positions match TRBD1. The V and J ends lost 4 bases and 9 bases, in that order; junction bases with no gene match: 8. The CDR3 length is 15 residues. The V gene's germline CDR1 is SGHDT and CDR2 YYEEEE. CDR3 amino acids: CASSAPGQGSSPLHF. CDR3 coding DNA: TGTGCCAGCAGCGCCCCGGGACAGGGAAGTTCACCCCTCCACTTT.

The genes are TRBV11-3 and TRBJ2-1; TRBD2 is a possible D gene (5 bases). The CDR3 has 13 amino acids. Trimming cost V 6 bases and J 3 bases, with 9 bases left between them. Germline-derived CDR1 and CDR2 are SGHNT and YENEEA. The CDR3 here is CASSAGNYNEQFF. Written as DNA, the CDR3 is TGTGCCAGCAGTGCCGGGAACTACAATGAGCAGTTCTTC. Variable domain in full (rest from reference TRBV11-3 and TRBJ2-1): EAGVVQSPRYKIIEKKQPVAFWCNPISGHNTLYWYLQNLGQGPELLIRYENEEAVDDSQLPKDRFSAERLKGVDSTLKIQPAELGDSAVYLCASSAGNYNEQFFGPGTRLTVL.

The chain joins TRBV7-2 to TRBJ2-2; TRBD2 matches 11 bases. J was trimmed by 6 bases and V by 5 bases; bases with no gene match: 8. This CDR3 has 16 residues. Germline CDR1 and CDR2: SGHTA and FQGNSA. CDR3 in amino acids: CASSPGSGRASGELFF. The CDR3 DNA is TGTGCCAGCAGCCCCGGTAGCGGGAGGGCCTCCGGGGAGCTGTTTTTT.

Only a few counts were recorded for this clonotype. The J gene is TRBJ2-2, the V gene TRBV28; the D is unclear. The CDR3 is 15 residues long. The germline gives CDR1 MDHEN, CDR2 SYDVKM. The V end lost 5 bases, the J end lost 5 bases, and 15 bases lay between the germline ends. In nucleotides, the CDR3 is TGTGCCAGCAGTCTACCCTTCCTGAGTACCGGGGAGCTGTTTTTT. Translated, it gives CASSLPFLSTGELFF.

The chain couples TRBV12-5 to TRBJ1-5; TRBD1 is a possible D gene (6 bases). The CDR3 contains 16 residues. Looked up from germline, CDR1 is LGHNT and CDR2 is FRNRAP. This CDR3 is CVSGFNVDRANQPQHF. The CDR3 nucleotides are TGTGTCAGTGGTTTCAACGTGGACAGAGCAAATCAGCCCCAGCATTTT.

The CDR3 loop reads CASSLRGEGEKLFF. In DNA form, the CDR3 reads TGCGCCAGCAGCTTACGGGGAGAGGGTGAAAAACTGTTTTTT. The chain carries TRBV5-1 and TRBJ1-4; D uncertain. Germline V gene data show CDR1 as SGHRS and CDR2 as YFSETQ. V lost 2 bases to trimming and J lost 7 bases, with 12 bases between them. The CDR3 has 14 amino acids.